What follows is one T cell receptor (beta chain) and its context. Its antigen is not known. The repertoire was sequenced with immunoSEQ multiplex PCR; TCRdb's copy has only in-frame clones and lacks some. The table records 55,000 to 80,000 clones, about nine tenths of them present only once. The CDR3 is made up of 17 amino acids. V trimming: 6 bases; J trimming: 4 bases; junction bases outside the gene matches: 13. The germline V gene has CDR1 MNHEY and CDR2 SMNVEV (reference sequence). The entry originates in a study of cytotoxic CD8 clonotypes in ibrutinib-treated CLL. About the research overall: Response samples were taken after a median roughly twelve months of treatment, range 6 to 36. Per sample, productive templates averaged 255,043 and productive rearrangements averaged approximately 92,000. Study-wide results and caveats: Whereas clonality rose at ibrutinib response, it declined toward baseline at progression. Patients had baseline clonality above age-matched healthy donors, and this clonality moved with circulating CD8+ T-cell counts.

The material was PBMCs, obtained after 12 months of ibrutinib treatment. This receptor was taken from a human donor with chronic lymphocytic leukemia. This chain joins TRBV27 and TRBJ2-2; 8 nucleotides match TRBD1. CDR3 loop: CASRKRTGYSITGELFF. The CDR3 DNA reads as TGTGCCAGCAGAAAAAGGACAGGGTATAGTATCACCGGGGAGCTGTTTTTT.